What follows describes a single T cell receptor beta chain. The record originates from a study of control samples from healthy donors and cancer patients. From germline, CDR1 is SGHDT and CDR2 YYEEEE. The V gene lost 2 bases and the J gene lost 4 bases, with 12 bases spanning the gap. The length of the CDR3 is 15 residues. Repertoires were generated with immunoSEQ multiplex PCR, while TCRdb's copy carries only in-frame clones and drops some. The sample includes roughly 80,000 clones, 88% seen only once; the top ten take around 6%. Sequencing was performed on blood. The rearrangement links TRBV5-6 to TRBJ2-2, with D maybe TRBD2 (6 bases). This sequence was found in a woman aged 50 to 65 in good health. CDR3 sequence (DNA): TGTGCCAGCAGCTTAGGACTATCGGGCACCGGGGAGCTGTTTTTT. Protein: CASSLGLSGTGELFF.